Below, one TCR beta chain is given with its context. An end of the junction does not agree with germline; a read error may underlie this. This sample also contains other DNA sequences that code for the same CDR3. The assay was immunoSEQ multiplex PCR, and TCRdb's table has in-frame clones only and misses some. Of over 120,000 clones listed, 91% are singletons. These data originate in a study of control samples from healthy donors and cancer patients. The germline gives CDR1 MDHEN, CDR2 SYDVKM. CDR3 length: 15 amino acids. The sequence was collected from a man in his thirties or forties in good health. The sequenced sample was blood. This chain uses TRBV28 with TRBJ2-3, with a tentative D call TRBD2 (6 bases). The CDR3 here is CASSRRGRGTDTQYF. The CDR3 region has the DNA TGTGCCAGCAGTCGGCGGGGACGGGGCACGGATACGCAGTATTTT.